The rows below give T cell receptor beta chains drawn from one sample of a study of beta chain features in type 1 diabetes. TCRdb keeps only in-frame clones here, not all; method: immunoSEQ multiplex PCR. The data contain under 450,000 clones, approximately 15% of them seen just once; the ten biggest clones take up approximately 0.035%. The sample was naive CD4+ T cells from blood. The receptors come from a man aged 25 to 40 in good health. CDR3s include the opening cysteine and the closing phenylalanine or tryptophan. The D gene is left open where the match is weak. The size field is filled for only some rows; it gives once, few, many or a size class.

v_call,clone_size,j_call,d_call,cdr3_aa,cdr3_nt
TRBV29-1,.,TRBJ2-5,TRBD2,CSVGLGGRHETQYF,TGCAGCGTTGGGCTCGGCGGGAGACACGAGACCCAGTACTTC
TRBV29-1,many,TRBJ2-7,.,CSVSAGPSYEQYF,TGCAGCGTCTCCGCGGGCCCCTCCTACGAGCAGTACTTC
TRBV6-5,few,TRBJ2-7,.,CASKGVPSGEQYF,TGTGCCAGCAAAGGGGTTCCCTCGGGAGAGCAGTACTTC
TRBV7-7,.,TRBJ2-3,.,CASSLGGPADTQYF,TGTGCCAGCAGCTTAGGGGGGCCGGCAGATACGCAGTATTTT
TRBV2,.,TRBJ2-5,TRBD1,CASSEKRGRFLETQYF,TGTGCCAGCAGTGAAAAGAGGGGGCGCTTTTTAGAGACCCAGTACTTC
TRBV18,.,TRBJ2-1,TRBD2,CASSSGLGGNEQFF,TGTGCCAGCTCATCTGGACTAGGAGGCAATGAGCAGTTCTTC
TRBV10-3,.,TRBJ1-4,.,CATLQGRDEKLFF,TGTGCCACTCTACAGGGAAGGGATGAAAAACTGTTTTTT
TRBV29-1,.,TRBJ2-7,.,CSPSPAGCHEQYF,TGCAGCCCATCGCCGGCAGGGTGCCACGAGCAGTACTTC
TRBV7-2,few,TRBJ2-5,.,CASSLVGYQETQYF,TGTGCCAGCAGCTTAGTAGGGTACCAAGAGACCCAGTACTTC
TRBV4-2,few,TRBJ2-3,.,CASSQDVQASGRNTQYF,TGTGCCAGCAGCCAAGATGTACAAGCGAGCGGTCGGAATACGCAGTATTTT
TRBV2,few,TRBJ1-2,.,CASTRVGAYGYTF,TGTGCCAGCACTCGAGTAGGAGCCTATGGCTACACCTTC
TRBV5-4,few,TRBJ2-4,TRBD1,CASSSGTGNGVKNIQYF,TGTGCCAGCAGTTCAGGGACAGGGAACGGTGTCAAAAACATTCAGTACTTC
TRBV18,.,TRBJ1-1,TRBD1,CASSRVGQGNTEAFF,TGTGCCAGCTCAAGAGTGGGACAGGGGAACACTGAAGCTTTCTTT
TRBV11-2,.,TRBJ2-5,TRBD1,CASSLAGTVFQETQYF,TGTGCCAGCAGCCTAGCCGGGACAGTCTTCCAAGAGACCCAGTACTTC
TRBV11-2,few,TRBJ2-2,.,CASSLLLTGELFF,TGTGCCAGCAGCCTCCTGTTGACCGGGGAGCTGTTTTTT
TRBV27,.,TRBJ2-1,TRBD1,CASRKNGQGSYNEQFF,TGTGCCAGCAGAAAAAATGGACAGGGTTCCTACAATGAGCAGTTCTTC
TRBV6-5,.,TRBJ2-7,.,CASSFTGTSGYEQYF,TGTGCCAGCAGTTTTACAGGGACAAGCGGGTACGAGCAGTACTTC
TRBV9,.,TRBJ1-5,.,CASSVEGLSHQPQHF,TGTGCCAGCAGCGTAGAAGGGTTATCCCATCAGCCCCAGCATTTT
TRBV9,.,TRBJ2-5,TRBD2,CASSVASGSESLNQETQYF,TGTGCCAGCAGCGTCGCTAGCGGGAGTGAGTCCCTGAACCAAGAGACCCAGTACTTC
TRBV6-6,.,TRBJ2-1,TRBD2,CASSLAGGFSYNEQFF,TGTGCCAGCAGCCTAGCGGGGGGATTCTCCTACAATGAGCAGTTCTTC
TRBV5-1,.,TRBJ2-5,.,CASSLVYQETQYF,TGCGCCAGCAGCTTGGTATACCAAGAGACCCAGTACTTC
TRBV7-9,few,TRBJ2-1,TRBD2,CASSPGLAGGSSYNEQFF,TGTGCCAGCAGCCCCGGACTAGCGGGAGGGAGCTCCTACAATGAGCAGTTCTTC
TRBV25-1,few,TRBJ2-1,.,CASSVGGGNEQFF,TGTGCCAGCAGTGTAGGGGGAGGGAATGAGCAGTTCTTC
TRBV30,few,TRBJ2-5,.,CAWRQETQYF,TGTGCCTGGAGGCAAGAGACCCAGTACTTC
TRBV30,.,TRBJ2-1,TRBD2,CAWSAYTGLAGGPKGYNEQFF,TGTGCCTGGAGTGCATATACGGGACTAGCGGGAGGGCCAAAAGGGTATAATGAGCAGTTCTTC
TRBV6-5,few,TRBJ2-1,TRBD2,CASSRRDGGGEQFF,TGTGCCAGCAGCCGCCGGGACGGCGGGGGGGAGCAGTTCTTC
TRBV29-1,few,TRBJ2-1,.,CSVATLYNEQFF,TGCAGCGTCGCGACACTTTACAATGAGCAGTTCTTC
TRBV6-5,.,TRBJ2-5,TRBD2,CASSWGTSGETQYF,TGTGCCAGCAGTTGGGGGACTAGCGGAGAGACCCAGTACTTC
TRBV9,few,TRBJ2-5,TRBD2,CASSETSGGGTQYF,TGTGCCAGCAGCGAGACTAGCGGGGGTGGGACCCAGTACTTC
TRBV4-3,few,TRBJ2-5,TRBD1,CASSQEGTQGAQYF,TGCGCCAGCAGCCAAGAAGGCACCCAGGGGGCCCAGTACTTC
TRBV29-1,.,TRBJ2-2,TRBD1,CSAGQGGNTGELFF,TGCAGCGCCGGACAGGGAGGAAACACCGGGGAGCTGTTTTTT
TRBV2,few,TRBJ1-1,.,CASSEFEGGTEAFF,TGTGCCAGCAGTGAGTTCGAGGGAGGAACTGAAGCTTTCTTT
TRBV4-3,.,TRBJ2-3,.,CASSGLATVTDTQYF,TGCGCCAGCAGCGGCCTAGCGACAGTCACAGATACGCAGTATTTT
TRBV13,many,TRBJ2-5,.,CASTHGLSQETQYF,TGTGCCAGCACACATGGACTGAGTCAAGAGACCCAGTACTTC
TRBV30,few,TRBJ2-1,.,CAWSVWGPLKGEQFF,TGTGCCTGGAGTGTATGGGGCCCCCTGAAGGGTGAGCAGTTCTTC
TRBV5-6,.,TRBJ2-1,TRBD1,CASSLVGGAYNEQFF,TGTGCCAGCAGCTTGGTAGGGGGCGCGTACAATGAGCAGTTCTTC
TRBV2,few,TRBJ2-3,.,CASTSGGIADTQYF,TGTGCCAGCACTTCAGGTGGGATTGCAGATACGCAGTATTTT